The 32 T cell receptor beta chains given below trace back to one sample, sequenced in a study of T cells expressing NK-cell markers. TCRdb re-called the 5' RACE reads and gives one entry per CDR3 protein, without DNA. In total, the table holds over 350,000 distinct CDR3 sequences. The sample was blood T cells: a sorted CD56 or NKG2C T cell subset, CD4+ or CD8+ T cells, or bulk PBMC T cells (not recorded which). Receptors were obtained from a woman aged 45-60 years in good health.

This chain connects TRBV29-1 to TRBJ1-5. Germline CDR1 and CDR2: SQVTM and ANQGSEA. This CDR3 has 13 amino acids. The CDR3 sequence is CSVATSPNQPQHF.

The CDR3 sequence: CASGFVAGSTDTQYF. V gene TRBV12-5 combines with J gene TRBJ2-3. This CDR3 region has 15 residues. CDR1 LGHNT and CDR2 FRNRAP come from the germline V gene.

The V gene is TRBV5-1, the J gene TRBJ2-1; checking the TCRdb D call of TRBD1 is not possible without DNA. Germline V gene data show CDR1 as SGHRS and CDR2 as YFSETQ. The CDR3 spans 13 residues. The CDR3 loop is CASSLEGGLRQFF. The full variable domain, with the rest looked up from reference TRBV5-1 and TRBJ2-1, is KAGVTQTPRYLIKTRGQQVTLSCSPISGHRSVSWYQQTPGQGLQFLFEYFSETQRNKGNFPGRFSGRQFSNSRSEMNVSTLELGDSALYLCASSLEGGLRQFFGPGTRLTVL.

This rearrangement joins TRBV2 to TRBJ2-3; TCRdb's D gene call, TRBD2, goes unchecked for lack of DNA. The CDR3 length is 15 residues. Germline CDR1 SNHLY, CDR2 FYNNEI. The CDR3 here is CASRKGAGGGDTQYF.

The chain carries TRBV5-1 and TRBJ2-7; the TRBD2 assignment by TCRdb is unverifiable without DNA. CDR3 length equals 15 residues. The germline gives CDR1 SGHRS, CDR2 YFSETQ. This CDR3 is CASSLELAAFSEQYF.

The rearrangement links TRBV20-1 to TRBJ2-7; TCRdb's D call of TRBD2 is untestable without DNA. The CDR3 runs 15 residues. Germline-derived CDR1 and CDR2 are DFQATT and SNEGSKA (reference sequence). The CDR3 here is CSARELAGTFYEQYF.

The chain recombines TRBV6-6 with TRBJ2-2; TCRdb proposes TRBD1, but this gene call is untestable without DNA. The germline V gene encodes CDR1 MNHNY and CDR2 SVGAGI (reference sequence). This CDR3 region has 14 residues. CDR3 protein: CASSTLTGPGELFF.

This chain connects TRBV12-3 or TRBV12-4 to TRBJ2-2. The CDR3 has 15 residues. The CDR3: CASSLLAGVGGELFF.

The chain employs TRBV5-1 and TRBJ2-1; the TCRdb D gene call, TRBD2, has no DNA to confirm it. The CDR3 contains 16 residues. From germline, CDR1 is SGHRS and CDR2 YFSETQ. CDR3 residues: CASTLTGTSAYNEQFF.

The V and J genes are TRBV11-2 and TRBJ2-3; with no DNA, the TCRdb D assignment of TRBD2 cannot be verified. Germline V gives CDR1 SGHAT, CDR2 FQNNGV. The CDR3 consists of 15 residues. The CDR3 reads CASSLVLAGDGTQYF.

The V call is TRBV5-1, the J call TRBJ2-2; TCRdb's D call of TRBD1 is untestable without DNA. CDR3 length equals 17 residues. Looked up from germline, CDR1 is SGHRS and CDR2 is YFSETQ. CDR3 region: CASSRATGGKGTGELFF. The full variable domain, with the rest looked up from reference TRBV5-1 and TRBJ2-2, is KAGVTQTPRYLIKTRGQQVTLSCSPISGHRSVSWYQQTPGQGLQFLFEYFSETQRNKGNFPGRFSGRQFSNSRSEMNVSTLELGDSALYLCASSRATGGKGTGELFFGEGSRLTVL.

The chain links TRBV29-1 to TRBJ2-3; no DNA is available, so the TRBD1 call from TCRdb remains unchecked. CDR1 and CDR2 from the germline V gene are SQVTM and ANQGSEA. This CDR3 has 16 residues. This CDR3 is CSVSRPGQGVTDTQYF.

The gene calls are TRBV5-5 and TRBJ1-1. The CDR3 consists of 19 residues. Germline CDR1 SGHKS, CDR2 YYEKEE (reference sequence). CDR3 amino acids: CASSLLRGRGLGEGTEAFF.

This chain connects TRBV7-9 to TRBJ2-1; there is no DNA to check the TCRdb D call of TRBD1. The CDR3 length is 12 residues. The germline V gene encodes CDR1 SEHNR and CDR2 FQNEAQ (reference sequence). The chain's CDR3 is CASGRGDNEQFF.

The rearrangement joins TRBV7-2 to TRBJ1-2; the TCRdb call, TRBD1, lacks DNA for checking. The CDR3 consists of 15 residues. Germline V gene sequence: CDR1 SGHTA, CDR2 FQGNSA. The CDR3 spells CASSPRTGRVDGYTF.

The chain has TRBV20-1 and TRBJ1-5; lacking DNA, the TRBD1 call made by TCRdb goes unchecked. Germline CDR1 reads DFQATT; CDR2 reads SNEGSKA (reference sequence). This CDR3 contains 15 residues. The CDR3 region is CSARTSGDSNQPQHF.

V and J are TRBV7-9 and TRBJ2-7; TCRdb's assignment of TRBD2 cannot be checked, as there is no DNA. The CDR3 spans 14 residues. CDR1 and CDR2 from the germline V gene are SEHNR and FQNEAQ (reference sequence). CDR3 sequence: CASSLEGLAYEQYF.

The rearrangement joins TRBV30 to TRBJ2-7; TCRdb outputs TRBD2, but without DNA this stays unchecked. Germline loops: CDR1 GTSNPN, CDR2 SVGIG (reference sequence). The CDR3 is made up of 12 amino acids. This CDR3 is CAWSEGRGEQYF.

This chain joins TRBV12-5 and TRBJ2-1; the D call of TRBD1 rests on TCRdb alone, since no DNA is present to check it. Germline V gene data show CDR1 as LGHNT and CDR2 as FRNRAP. The CDR3 length is 16 residues. CDR3 sequence reads: CASGLVGQGKGNEQFF.

The CDR3: CASSLTVQGWAGELFF. The chain joins TRBV7-8 to TRBJ2-2; TCRdb lists TRBD1, though no DNA is available to test this call. Germline assignment: CDR1 SGHVS and CDR2 FQNEAQ. The CDR3 sequence is 16 residues long. Filled out from reference TRBV7-8 and TRBJ2-2, the complete variable domain reads GAGVSQSPRYKVAKRGQDVALRCDPISGHVSLFWYQQALGQGPEFLTYFQNEAQLDKSGLPSDRFFAERPEGSVSTLKIQRTQQEDSAVYLCASSLTVQGWAGELFFGEGSRLTVL.

J is TRBJ1-5 and V is TRBV12-3 or TRBV12-4. CDR3 length equals 14 residues. CDR3 region: CASNHMGSTQPQHF.

The chain recombines TRBV20-1 with TRBJ1-2; TCRdb outputs TRBD1, but without DNA this stays unchecked. Germline CDR1 is DFQATT and CDR2 is SNEGSKA (reference sequence). This CDR3 has 12 amino acids. The CDR3 sequence: CSPGGLNYGYTF.

This sequence joins TRBV27 and TRBJ2-3; TCRdb returns TRBD1, unconfirmable since there is no DNA. The V gene's germline CDR1 is MNHEY and CDR2 SMNVEV (reference sequence). The CDR3 has 15 amino acids. CDR3 residues: CASSSAGGFTDTQYF.

This chain uses TRBV10-2 with TRBJ2-1; TCRdb designates TRBD2, a call that cannot be tested without DNA. Germline CDR1 and CDR2: WSHSY and SAAADI. The CDR3 has 13 residues. CDR3 sequence reads: CASSASGLNEQFF.

The chain links TRBV14 to TRBJ2-2. The germline gives CDR1 SGHDN, CDR2 FVKESK. The CDR3 is 12 amino acids. CDR3 region: CASNTQRGELFF. Complete variable domain (other parts from reference TRBV14 and TRBJ2-2): EAGVTQFPSHSVIEKGQTVTLRCDPISGHDNLYWYRRVMGKEIKFLLHFVKESKQDESGMPNNRFLAERTGGTYSTLKVQPAELEDSGVYFCASNTQRGELFFGEGSRLTVL.

The V call is TRBV12-5, the J call TRBJ2-1; TCRdb picks TRBD1, but there is no DNA to check that call. This CDR3 is built from 12 residues. Germline V gene lookup returns CDR1 LGHNT and CDR2 FRNRAP. The chain's CDR3 is CASGLGRGEQFF.

The genes are TRBV20-1 and TRBJ2-1; TCRdb's assignment of TRBD2 cannot be checked, as there is no DNA. CDR1 is DFQATT and CDR2 is SNEGSKA in the germline V gene (reference sequence). The CDR3 spans 15 residues. The CDR3: CSARDRRVSYNEQFF.

V usage is TRBV20-1 and J usage is TRBJ1-1. The CDR3 has 13 amino acids. Germline V gene lookup returns CDR1 DFQATT and CDR2 SNEGSKA (reference sequence). CDR3 in amino acids: CSAGLTLNTEAFF.

The rearrangement links TRBV11-2 to TRBJ2-1. The CDR3 is 14 amino acids. Germline lookup yields CDR1 SGHAT and CDR2 FQNNGV. The CDR3 is CASSLDPLRNEQFF.

The gene calls are TRBV20-1 and TRBJ2-1; TCRdb outputs TRBD1, but without DNA this stays unchecked. The CDR3 has 14 residues. CDR1 is DFQATT, CDR2 SNEGSKA, per germline (reference sequence). The chain's CDR3 is CSASPQGFDNEQFF.

The chain carries TRBV27 and TRBJ1-3; with no DNA, the TCRdb D assignment of TRBD1 cannot be verified. CDR1 is MNHEY, CDR2 SMNVEV, per germline (reference sequence). This CDR3 contains 16 residues. The CDR3: CASSFQAGQAGNTIYF.

This chain connects TRBV3-1 to TRBJ2-4; with no DNA, the TCRdb D assignment of TRBD1 cannot be verified. The CDR3 totals 16 residues. The germline CDR1 and CDR2 sequences are LGHDT and YNNKEL (reference sequence). The chain's CDR3 is CASSPLGGEAKNIQYF.